The TCR beta chain under discussion was sequenced for a study of cytomegalovirus exposure and HLA in healthy donors. This clone showed up just a few times. PCR involved 60 Vbeta and 13 Jbeta primers. Sequencing used immunoSEQ multiplex PCR; TCRdb keeps in-frame clones, though not all of them. Altogether over 85,000 clones are present, about 78% being singletons, with the ten largest covering 3.4%. Trimming cost V 4 bases and J 7 bases; bases outside gene matches: 18. The CDR3 has 21 residues. From germline, CDR1 is KGHSH and CDR2 LQKENI. V gene TRBV18 combines with J gene TRBJ2-2; 16 nucleotides match TRBD2. This TCR derives from a man aged 40-49 years in good health and CMV-seronegative. Sequenced sample: PBMCs. The CDR3 loop reads CASSHGRGPPGLAGGIGELFF. Written as DNA, the CDR3 is TGTGCCAGCTCACACGGCCGGGGACCGCCGGGACTAGCGGGAGGGATCGGGGAGCTGTTTTTT. The variable domain in full, completed from reference TRBV18 and TRBJ2-2, reads NAGVMQNPRHLVRRRGQEARLRCSPMKGHSHVYWYRQLPEEGLKFMVYLQKENIIDESGMPKERFSAEFPKEGPSILRIQQVVRGDSAAYFCASSHGRGPPGLAGGIGELFFGEGSRLTVL.